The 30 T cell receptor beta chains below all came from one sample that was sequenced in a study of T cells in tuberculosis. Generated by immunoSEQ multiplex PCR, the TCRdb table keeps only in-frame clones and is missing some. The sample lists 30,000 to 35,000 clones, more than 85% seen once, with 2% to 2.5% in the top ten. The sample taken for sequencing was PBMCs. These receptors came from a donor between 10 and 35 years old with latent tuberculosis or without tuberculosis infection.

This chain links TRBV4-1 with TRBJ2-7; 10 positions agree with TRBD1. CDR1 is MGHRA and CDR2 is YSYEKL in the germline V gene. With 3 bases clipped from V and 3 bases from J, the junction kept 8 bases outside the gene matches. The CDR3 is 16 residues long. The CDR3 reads CASSQETGGFNYEQYF. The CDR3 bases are TGCGCCAGCAGCCAGGAGACAGGGGGCTTTAACTACGAGCAGTACTTC.

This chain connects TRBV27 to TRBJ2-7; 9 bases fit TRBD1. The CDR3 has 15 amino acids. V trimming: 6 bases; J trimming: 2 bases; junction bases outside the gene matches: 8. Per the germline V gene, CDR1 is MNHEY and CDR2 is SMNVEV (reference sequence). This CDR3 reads CASSSLRDRAYEQYF. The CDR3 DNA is TGTGCCAGCAGCTCCCTCCGGGACAGGGCCTACGAGCAGTACTTC.

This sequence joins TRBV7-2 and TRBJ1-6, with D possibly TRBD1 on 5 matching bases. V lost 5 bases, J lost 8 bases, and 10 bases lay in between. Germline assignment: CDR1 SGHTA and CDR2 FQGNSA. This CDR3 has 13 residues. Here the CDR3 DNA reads TGTGCCAGCAGCAATCGACAGTATTCACCCCTCCACTTT. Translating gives CASSNRQYSPLHF.

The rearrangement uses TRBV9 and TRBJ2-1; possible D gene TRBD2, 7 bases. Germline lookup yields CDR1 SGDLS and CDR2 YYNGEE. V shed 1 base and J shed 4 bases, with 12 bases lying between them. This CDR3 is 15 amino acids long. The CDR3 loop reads CASSVRGAEYNEQFF. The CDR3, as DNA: TGTGCCAGCAGCGTACGGGGGGCCGAATACAATGAGCAGTTCTTC. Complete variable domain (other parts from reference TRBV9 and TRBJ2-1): DSGVTQTPKHLITATGQRVTLRCSPRSGDLSVYWYQQSLDQGLQFLIQYYNGEERAKGNILERFSAQQFPDLHSELNLSSLELGDSALYFCASSVRGAEYNEQFFGPGTRLTVL.

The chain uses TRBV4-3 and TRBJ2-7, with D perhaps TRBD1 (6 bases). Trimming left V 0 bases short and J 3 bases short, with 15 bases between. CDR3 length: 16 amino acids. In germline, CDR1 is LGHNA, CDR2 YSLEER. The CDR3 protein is CASSQDPRGRFYEQYF. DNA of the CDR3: TGCGCCAGCAGCCAAGATCCCAGGGGTAGGTTCTACGAGCAGTACTTC.

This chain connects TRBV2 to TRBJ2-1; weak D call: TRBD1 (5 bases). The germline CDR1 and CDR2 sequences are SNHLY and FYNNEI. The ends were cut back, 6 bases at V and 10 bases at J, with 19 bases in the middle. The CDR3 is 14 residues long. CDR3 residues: CASRSQGTPREQFF. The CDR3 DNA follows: TGTGCCAGCAGGTCGCAGGGCACCCCTCGAGAGCAGTTCTTC.

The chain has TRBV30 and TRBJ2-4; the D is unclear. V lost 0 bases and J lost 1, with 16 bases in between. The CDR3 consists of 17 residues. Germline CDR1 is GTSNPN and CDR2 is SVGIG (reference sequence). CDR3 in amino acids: CAWSVSRAYSAKNIQYF. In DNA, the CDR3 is TGTGCCTGGAGTGTATCCCGCGCGTACTCGGCCAAAAACATTCAGTACTTC.

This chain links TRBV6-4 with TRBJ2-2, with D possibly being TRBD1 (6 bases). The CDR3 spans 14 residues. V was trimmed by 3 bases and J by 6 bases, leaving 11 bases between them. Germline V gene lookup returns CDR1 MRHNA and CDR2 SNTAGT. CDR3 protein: CASSEGARPGELFF. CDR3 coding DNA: TGTGCCAGCAGTGAGGGGGCGCGTCCCGGGGAGCTGTTTTTT.

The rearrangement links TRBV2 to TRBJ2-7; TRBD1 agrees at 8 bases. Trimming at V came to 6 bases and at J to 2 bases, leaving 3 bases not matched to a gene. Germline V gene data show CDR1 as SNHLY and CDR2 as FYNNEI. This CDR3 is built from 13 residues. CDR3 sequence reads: CASREDRAYEQYF. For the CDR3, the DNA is TGTGCCAGCAGGGAGGACAGGGCCTACGAGCAGTACTTC.

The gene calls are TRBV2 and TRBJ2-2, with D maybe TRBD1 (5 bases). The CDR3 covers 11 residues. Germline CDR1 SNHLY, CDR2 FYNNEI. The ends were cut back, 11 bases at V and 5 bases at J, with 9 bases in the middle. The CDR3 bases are TGTGCCGCGACAGTTACCGGGGAGCTGTTTTTT. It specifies CAATVTGELFF.

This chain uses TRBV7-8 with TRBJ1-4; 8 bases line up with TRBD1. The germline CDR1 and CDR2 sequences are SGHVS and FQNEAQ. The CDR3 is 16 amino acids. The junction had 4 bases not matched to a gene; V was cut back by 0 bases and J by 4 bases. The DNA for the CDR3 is TGTGCCAGCAGCTTAGCGCGGACAGGGCTTAATGAAAAACTGTTTTTT. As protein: CASSLARTGLNEKLFF. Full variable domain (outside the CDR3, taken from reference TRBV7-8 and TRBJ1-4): GAGVSQSPRYKVAKRGQDVALRCDPISGHVSLFWYQQALGQGPEFLTYFQNEAQLDKSGLPSDRFFAERPEGSVSTLKIQRTQQEDSAVYLCASSLARTGLNEKLFFGSGTQLSVL.

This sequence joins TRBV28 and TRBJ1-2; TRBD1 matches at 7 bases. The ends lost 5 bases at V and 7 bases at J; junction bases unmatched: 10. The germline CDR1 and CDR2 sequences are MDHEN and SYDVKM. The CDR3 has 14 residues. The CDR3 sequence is CASSTKGAPAGYTF. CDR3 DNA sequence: TGTGCCAGCAGTACCAAGGGGGCGCCGGCTGGCTACACCTTC.

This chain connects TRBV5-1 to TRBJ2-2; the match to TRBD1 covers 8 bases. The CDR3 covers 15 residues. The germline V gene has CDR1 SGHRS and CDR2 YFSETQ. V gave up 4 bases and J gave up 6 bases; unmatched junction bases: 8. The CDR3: CASSPGQGGAGELFF. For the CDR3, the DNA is TGCGCCAGCAGCCCTGGACAGGGCGGGGCCGGGGAGCTGTTTTTT. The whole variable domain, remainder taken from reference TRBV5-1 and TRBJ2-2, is KAGVTQTPRYLIKTRGQQVTLSCSPISGHRSVSWYQQTPGQGLQFLFEYFSETQRNKGNFPGRFSGRQFSNSRSEMNVSTLELGDSALYLCASSPGQGGAGELFFGEGSRLTVL.

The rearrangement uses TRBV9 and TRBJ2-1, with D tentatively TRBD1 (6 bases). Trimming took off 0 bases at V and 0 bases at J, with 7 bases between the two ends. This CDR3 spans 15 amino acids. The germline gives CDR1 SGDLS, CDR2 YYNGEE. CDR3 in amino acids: CASSVEGDSYNEQFF. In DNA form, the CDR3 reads TGTGCCAGCAGCGTAGAGGGGGACTCCTACAATGAGCAGTTCTTC.

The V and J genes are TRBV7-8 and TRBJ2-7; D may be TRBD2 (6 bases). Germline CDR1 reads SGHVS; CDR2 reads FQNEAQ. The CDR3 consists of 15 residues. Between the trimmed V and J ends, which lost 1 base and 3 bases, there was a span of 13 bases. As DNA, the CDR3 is TGTGCCAGCAGCTTAGGGGCCGGGGGACGCTACGAGCAGTACTTC. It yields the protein CASSLGAGGRYEQYF.

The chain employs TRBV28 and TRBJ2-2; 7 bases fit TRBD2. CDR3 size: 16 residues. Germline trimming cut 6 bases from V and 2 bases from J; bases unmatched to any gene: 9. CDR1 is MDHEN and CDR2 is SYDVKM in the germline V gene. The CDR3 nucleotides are TGTGCCAGCAGAGGATGGGCGGGGGATAACACCGGGGAGCTGTTTTTT. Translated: CASRGWAGDNTGELFF.

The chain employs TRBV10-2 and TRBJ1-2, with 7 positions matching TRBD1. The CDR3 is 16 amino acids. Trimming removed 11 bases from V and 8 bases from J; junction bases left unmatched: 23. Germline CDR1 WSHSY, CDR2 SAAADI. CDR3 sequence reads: CAPQESPDRVYGGYTF. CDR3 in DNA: TGCGCCCCCCAGGAGTCCCCAGACAGGGTTTACGGCGGCTACACCTTC.

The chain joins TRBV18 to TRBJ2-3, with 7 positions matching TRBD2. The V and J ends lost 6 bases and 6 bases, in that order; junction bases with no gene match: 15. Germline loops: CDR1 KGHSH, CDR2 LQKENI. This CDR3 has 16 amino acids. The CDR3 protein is CASSPIREARGDTQYF. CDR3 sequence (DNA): TGTGCCAGCTCCCCGATTCGGGAGGCGAGGGGTGATACGCAGTATTTT.

The CDR3 nucleotides read TGTGCCAGCCCTATCGGGTCTAGCGGTTACCGCACAGATACGCAGTATTTT. Encoded protein: CASPIGSSGYRTDTQYF. The rearrangement links TRBV27 to TRBJ2-3, with TRBD2 identical over 7 bases. J was trimmed by 1 base and V by 8 bases; bases with no gene match: 15. CDR1 and CDR2 from the germline V gene are MNHEY and SMNVEV (reference sequence). The CDR3 has 17 residues.

In DNA form, the CDR3 reads TGTGCCAGCAGGGACGGGGGTTCAGATACGCAGTATTTT. Amino acids: CASRDGGSDTQYF. The chain combines TRBV28 with TRBJ2-3, with D possibly TRBD2 on 6 matching bases. CDR1 and CDR2 (germline): MDHEN, SYDVKM. The V and J ends lost 6 bases and 4 bases respectively, with 11 bases between them. The length of the CDR3 is 13 residues. Full variable domain (outside the CDR3, taken from reference TRBV28 and TRBJ2-3): DVKVTQSSRYLVKRTGEKVFLECVQDMDHENMFWYRQDPGLGLRLIYFSYDVKMKEKGDIPEGYSVSREKKERFSLILESASTNQTSMYLCASRDGGSDTQYFGPGTRLTVL.

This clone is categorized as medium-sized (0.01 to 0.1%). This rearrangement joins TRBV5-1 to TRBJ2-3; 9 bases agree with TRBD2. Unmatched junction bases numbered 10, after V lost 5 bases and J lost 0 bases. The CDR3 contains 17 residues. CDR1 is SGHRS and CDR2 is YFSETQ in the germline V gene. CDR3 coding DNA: TGCGCCAGCAGGGGAGCGAGCGGGGGGACTAGCACAGATACGCAGTATTTT. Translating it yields CASRGASGGTSTDTQYF. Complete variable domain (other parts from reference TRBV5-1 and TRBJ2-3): KAGVTQTPRYLIKTRGQQVTLSCSPISGHRSVSWYQQTPGQGLQFLFEYFSETQRNKGNFPGRFSGRQFSNSRSEMNVSTLELGDSALYLCASRGASGGTSTDTQYFGPGTRLTVL.

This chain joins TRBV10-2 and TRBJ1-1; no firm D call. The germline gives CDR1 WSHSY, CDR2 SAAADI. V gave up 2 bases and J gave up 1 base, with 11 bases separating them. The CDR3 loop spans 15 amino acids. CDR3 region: CASSESGGENTEAFF. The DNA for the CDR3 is TGCGCCAGCAGTGAGAGCGGCGGTGAGAACACTGAAGCTTTCTTT.

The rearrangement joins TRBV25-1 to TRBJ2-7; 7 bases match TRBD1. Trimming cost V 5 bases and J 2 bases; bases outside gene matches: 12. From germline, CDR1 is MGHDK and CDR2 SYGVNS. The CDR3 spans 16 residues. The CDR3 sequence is CASSLDEWDSPYEQYF. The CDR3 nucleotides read TGTGCCAGCAGTCTGGACGAGTGGGACAGCCCCTACGAGCAGTACTTC.

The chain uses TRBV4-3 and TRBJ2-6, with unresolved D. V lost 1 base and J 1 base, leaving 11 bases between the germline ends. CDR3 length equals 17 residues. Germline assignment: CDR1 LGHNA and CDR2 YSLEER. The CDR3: CASSQGFSPSGANVLTF. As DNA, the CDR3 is TGCGCCAGCAGCCAAGGTTTTAGTCCATCTGGGGCCAACGTCCTGACTTTC.

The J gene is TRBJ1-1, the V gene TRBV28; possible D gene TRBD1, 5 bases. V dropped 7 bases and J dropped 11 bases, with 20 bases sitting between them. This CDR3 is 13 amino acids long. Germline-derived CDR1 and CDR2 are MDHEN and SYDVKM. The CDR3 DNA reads TGTGCCAGCACCCAAGGGTGGGGCAATGGGGCTTTCTTT. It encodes CASTQGWGNGAFF.

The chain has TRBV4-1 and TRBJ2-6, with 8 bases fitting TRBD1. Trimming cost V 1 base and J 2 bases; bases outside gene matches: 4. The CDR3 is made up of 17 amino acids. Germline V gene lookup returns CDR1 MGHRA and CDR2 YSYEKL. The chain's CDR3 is CASSQGTGGTGANVLTF. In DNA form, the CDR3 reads TGCGCCAGCAGCCAAGGCACAGGGGGTACTGGGGCCAACGTCCTGACTTTC.

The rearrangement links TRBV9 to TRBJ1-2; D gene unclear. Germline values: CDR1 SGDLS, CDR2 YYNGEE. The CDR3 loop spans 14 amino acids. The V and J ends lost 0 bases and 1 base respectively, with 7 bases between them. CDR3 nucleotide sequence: TGTGCCAGCAGCGTAGACGTCGGTAACTATGGCTACACCTTC. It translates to CASSVDVGNYGYTF.

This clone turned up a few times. The CDR3 DNA is TGTGCCAGCAGCTTGTTGCATACGGCAGGGGCAGAGACCCAGTACTTC. Protein product: CASSLLHTAGAETQYF. The rearrangement joins TRBV5-4 to TRBJ2-5, with a weak D call TRBD1 (6 bases). V shed 1 base and J shed 4 bases, with 17 bases lying between them. Germline CDR1 SGHNT, CDR2 YYREEE (reference sequence). The CDR3 covers 16 residues.

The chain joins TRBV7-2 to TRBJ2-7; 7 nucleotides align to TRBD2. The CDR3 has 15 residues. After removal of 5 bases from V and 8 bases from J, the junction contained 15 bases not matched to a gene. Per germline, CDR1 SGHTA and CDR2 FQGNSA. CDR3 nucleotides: TGTGCCAGCAGCCCCGCGGGGGAGCTACGTATCCAGCAGTACTTC. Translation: CASSPAGELRIQQYF.

CDR3 DNA: TGTGCCAGCAGGCGGGTCTTTAATCAGCCCCAGCATTTT. Translation gives CASRRVFNQPQHF. V is TRBV27 and J is TRBJ1-5; no reliable D call. Per germline, CDR1 MNHEY and CDR2 SMNVEV (reference sequence). The CDR3 length is 13 residues. V lost 6 bases, J lost 4 bases, and 10 bases lay in between.